This T cell receptor beta chain was identified in a study of CD4 T cells in relation to SARS-CoV-2 and coronaviruses. Study at large: PBMCs were cultured with antigen for roughly nine days before TCR beta sequencing. The restricting HLA molecule for shared crossreactive spike epitopes was mapped.

About this clone: Its matching antigen is unknown.

CDR1 is LNHNV and CDR2 is YYDKDF in the germline V gene (reference sequence). J lost 3 bases, V lost 0 bases, and 4 bases had no gene match. The CDR3 loop spans 15 amino acids. CEF-cultured naive and memory CD4+ T cell DNA got survey-level sequencing. Here immunoSEQ multiplex PCR was the method, and the copy in TCRdb shows in-frame clones only, minus some. The sample has about 35,000 clones, under 85% seen once; the top ten hold just over 20%. Sequenced: memory CD4+ T cells from PBMCs, cultured in vitro. J is TRBJ1-1 and V is TRBV15; TRBD1 matches at 7 bases. The receptor was derived from an adult with COVID-19. The CDR3 nucleotides read TGTGCCACCAGCAGAGATCAGGGGGGTTACACTGAAGCTTTCTTT. This translates into CATSRDQGGYTEAFF.